These 21 T cell receptor beta chains were all obtained from the same sample, sequenced in a study of cytomegalovirus exposure and HLA in healthy donors. TCRdb's table, derived via immunoSEQ multiplex PCR, lists solely in-frame clones and lacks some. This sample has approximately 300,000 clones; 86% occur once, and the top ten carry 0.84%. The specimen sequenced was PBMCs. The receptors originated from a woman aged 18-35 years in good health and CMV-seronegative.

The DNA of the CDR3 is TGTGCCAGCAGTTACTCGGACAGTTCCAACTATGGCTACACCTTC. This translates into CASSYSDSSNYGYTF. The rearrangement uses TRBV6-5 and TRBJ1-2; tentatively, D is TRBD1 (6 bases). V was clipped by 0 bases and J by 2 bases, with 10 bases between them. CDR3 size: 15 residues. Germline lookup yields CDR1 MNHEY and CDR2 SVGAGI.

Regarding this clone: One junction end disagrees with the germline gene, perhaps due to a read error. The rearrangement joins TRBV11-1 to TRBJ2-7; 7 bases align to TRBD2. CDR3 length: 14 residues. From germline, CDR1 is SGHAT and CDR2 FQDESV (reference sequence). CDR3 bases: TGTGCCAGCAGCGTAGCGGGCCAAGTCTACGAGCAGTACTTC. This translates into CASSVAGQVYEQYF.

CDR3 amino acids: CSAQMDEQFF. In DNA form, the CDR3 reads TGCAGTGCACAGATGGATGAGCAGTTCTTC. The chain joins TRBV20-1 to TRBJ2-1; D is unclear. Trimming left V 6 bases short and J 8 bases short, with 8 bases between. The germline CDR1 and CDR2 sequences are DFQATT and SNEGSKA (reference sequence). The CDR3 length is 10 residues.

The chain has TRBV5-4 and TRBJ2-1, with D uncertain. The V gene's germline CDR1 is SGHNT and CDR2 YYREEE (reference sequence). The CDR3 contains 12 residues. Trimming pared 4 bases from V and 5 bases from J, leaving 7 bases between. The CDR3, as DNA: TGTGCCAGCAGCCTCACTAACAATGAGCAGTTCTTC. This codes for CASSLTNNEQFF.

This rearrangement joins TRBV9 to TRBJ2-3, with a tentative D call TRBD2 (5 bases). The CDR3 is 16 residues long. Germline V gives CDR1 SGDLS, CDR2 YYNGEE. V lost 4 bases and J lost 0, with 15 bases in between. The CDR3, as DNA: TGTGCCAGCAGCCCCCACCGAGCGGTTAGCACAGATACGCAGTATTTT. The encoded protein is CASSPHRAVSTDTQYF.

The chain recombines TRBV5-4 with TRBJ2-7; 12 bases are a match to TRBD2. Germline CDR1 and CDR2: SGHNT and YYREEE (reference sequence). The CDR3 spans 15 residues. Trimming took 3 bases from V and 5 from J; bases not matched to a gene: 6. CDR3 in DNA: TGTGCCAGCAGCTCTACTAGCGGGAGGTTCGACGAGCAGTACTTC. Protein product: CASSSTSGRFDEQYF.

DNA of the CDR3: TGTGCCTGGAGCGGACTCCCCTCGGGGGAGCAGTACTTC. Translated, it gives CAWSGLPSGEQYF. The chain has TRBV30 and TRBJ2-7, with D tentatively TRBD2 (5 bases). The CDR3 is 13 amino acids. The germline V gene has CDR1 GTSNPN and CDR2 SVGIG (reference sequence). V lost 3 bases to trimming and J lost 7 bases, with 16 bases between them. The whole variable domain, remainder taken from reference TRBV30 and TRBJ2-7, is SQTIHQWPATLVQPVGSPLSLECTVEGTSNPNLYWYRQAAGRGLQLLFYSVGIGQISSEVPQNLSASRPQDRQFILSSKKLLLSDSGFYLCAWSGLPSGEQYFGPGTRLTVT.

This chain uses TRBV5-1 with TRBJ1-2, with 8 bases fitting TRBD1. Per the germline V gene, CDR1 is SGHRS and CDR2 is YFSETQ. The CDR3 extends over 13 amino acids. The junction had 7 bases not matched to a gene; V was cut back by 4 bases and J by 8 bases. CDR3 protein: CASSPPGQAGYTF. The CDR3, as DNA: TGCGCCAGCAGCCCGCCGGGACAGGCAGGCTACACCTTC.

The V and J genes are TRBV4-3 and TRBJ2-1; 10 nucleotides line up with TRBD2. The CDR3 length is 17 residues. The ends lost 0 bases at V and 5 bases at J; junction bases unmatched: 7. Germline V CDR1 and CDR2: LGHNA, YSLEER. The CDR3 sequence: CASSQDGLAGENNEQFF. Written as DNA, the CDR3 is TGCGCCAGCAGCCAAGATGGGCTAGCGGGGGAGAACAATGAGCAGTTCTTC.

This clone was recorded only once. The gene calls are TRBV4-1 and TRBJ2-5; 9 bases fit TRBD1. CDR3 length equals 14 residues. With 3 bases clipped from V and 5 bases from J, the junction kept 4 bases outside the gene matches. CDR1 and CDR2 (germline): MGHRA, YSYEKL. The CDR3: CASSHPDRGETQYF. The DNA for the CDR3 is TGCGCCAGCAGCCACCCGGACAGGGGCGAGACCCAGTACTTC.

The J gene is TRBJ2-1, the V gene TRBV28, with TRBD2 matching 7 bases. The V and J ends lost 6 bases and 9 bases, in that order; junction bases with no gene match: 14. This CDR3 is 15 amino acids long. The germline V gene encodes CDR1 MDHEN and CDR2 SYDVKM. The CDR3 sequence is CASSPSGIGVGEQFF. CDR3 coding DNA: TGTGCCAGCAGCCCAAGCGGGATAGGGGTCGGTGAGCAGTTCTTC.

This chain uses TRBV19 with TRBJ1-1, with 8 nucleotides matching TRBD1. This CDR3 has 12 amino acids. CDR1 and CDR2 from the germline V gene are LNHDA and SQIVND (reference sequence). V shed 6 bases and J 7 bases; nucleotides not matched to a gene: 4. The chain's CDR3 is CASSIQGVEAFF. The CDR3 region has the DNA TGTGCCAGTAGCATACAGGGGGTTGAAGCTTTCTTT.

The chain couples TRBV5-6 to TRBJ2-1, with D maybe TRBD2 (5 bases). Trimming took off 5 bases at V and 8 bases at J, with 11 bases between the two ends. CDR3 size: 12 residues. Germline V gives CDR1 SGHDT, CDR2 YYEEEE. CDR3: CASRGVGDEQFF. For the CDR3, the DNA is TGTGCCAGCAGGGGAGTCGGGGATGAGCAGTTCTTC.

The gene calls are TRBV2 and TRBJ2-5; no clear D. CDR1 and CDR2 from the germline V gene are SNHLY and FYNNEI. V lost 3 bases, J lost 6 bases, and 8 bases lay in between. The CDR3 totals 12 residues. CDR3 amino acids: CASSDHRKTQYF. The CDR3 coding sequence is TGTGCCAGCAGTGATCACAGAAAGACCCAGTACTTC. The full variable domain, its missing parts supplied by reference TRBV2 and TRBJ2-5, is EPEVTQTPSHQVTQMGQEVILRCVPISNHLYFYWYRQILGQKVEFLVSFYNNEISEKSEIFDDQFSVERPDGSNFTLKIRSTKLEDSAMYFCASSDHRKTQYFGPGTRLLVL.

The V and J genes are TRBV6-4 and TRBJ2-5; 10 bases map to TRBD1. V gave up 0 bases and J gave up 2 bases; unmatched junction bases: 6. This CDR3 contains 17 residues. Germline CDR1 is MRHNA and CDR2 is SNTAGT. This CDR3 reads CASSDSRGTGVQETQYF. The CDR3 DNA reads as TGTGCCAGCAGTGACTCTCGTGGGACAGGGGTACAAGAGACCCAGTACTTC.

The CDR3 nucleotides are TGCAGCGTTGAAATTGGAGGATACGAGCAGTACTTC. Protein product: CSVEIGGYEQYF. V is TRBV29-1 and J is TRBJ2-7; weak D call: TRBD2 (5 bases). CDR3 length: 12 amino acids. V dropped 2 bases and J dropped 4 bases, with 9 bases sitting between them. From germline, CDR1 is SQVTM and CDR2 ANQGSEA.

V is TRBV6-6 and J is TRBJ2-3; the D gene is possibly TRBD2 (5 bases). CDR3 size: 15 residues. Germline CDR1 is MNHNY and CDR2 is SVGAGI (reference sequence). V gave up 0 bases and J gave up 2 bases, with 9 bases separating them. CDR3 bases: TGTGCCAGCAGTTACTCCGACTACCACACAGATACGCAGTATTTT. This codes for CASSYSDYHTDTQYF.

The genes are TRBV6-5 and TRBJ2-4, with a tentative D call TRBD2 (5 bases). This CDR3 is built from 15 residues. Germline CDR1 reads MNHEY; CDR2 reads SVGAGI. The V gene lost 8 bases and the J gene lost 5 bases, with 19 bases spanning the gap. The CDR3 DNA is TGTGCCAGCCGGATTGCCTATGGTAGCGAAAACATTCAGTACTTC. Translation: CASRIAYGSENIQYF.

The chain recombines TRBV5-4 with TRBJ2-7, with D maybe TRBD1 (11 bases). The germline V gene encodes CDR1 SGHNT and CDR2 YYREEE (reference sequence). The CDR3 extends over 17 amino acids. The V gene lost 7 bases and the J gene lost 4 bases, with 27 bases spanning the gap. The CDR3 reads CASSGTGGASGSYEQYF. In DNA, the CDR3 is TGTGCCAGCTCCGGGACAGGGGGTGCTAGCGGGAGTTACGAGCAGTACTTC.

This chain uses TRBV4-1 with TRBJ2-1; weak D call: TRBD2 (6 bases). Deletions cut 0 bases from V and 6 bases from J, with 9 bases between. Germline V gene lookup returns CDR1 MGHRA and CDR2 YSYEKL. CDR3 length: 14 amino acids. The CDR3 sequence is CASSQERGLNEQFF. CDR3 sequence (DNA): TGCGCCAGCAGCCAAGAGCGGGGACTCAATGAGCAGTTCTTC.

The chain uses TRBV27 and TRBJ1-1, with TRBD1 identical over 9 bases. The germline CDR1 and CDR2 sequences are MNHEY and SMNVEV (reference sequence). The CDR3 sequence is 13 residues long. Trimming cost V 5 bases and J 7 bases; bases outside gene matches: 5. The CDR3 protein is CASSIRQGDEAFF. The CDR3 DNA is TGTGCCAGCAGTATCAGACAGGGGGATGAAGCTTTCTTT.